The sequence of this TCR beta chain was determined in a study of T cell responses to AZD1222 COVID-19 vaccine. Study-level background: Second doses were pooled across both intervals (about 4 or about 12 weeks). General observations from the study: Mostly white British, mostly female donors; authors suggested clonal diversity may be underestimated. Baseline antibody screening turned up just a handful of seropositive AZD1222 recipients.

This CDR3 contains 15 residues. Germline V CDR1 and CDR2: LNHNV, YYDKDF (reference sequence). V gave up 0 bases and J gave up 2 bases, with 11 bases separating them. Sequenced by immunoSEQ multiplex PCR; TCRdb stores in-frame clones only, minus some. The sample lists more than 120,000 clones, 93% occurring once. Details on this clone: The antigen is not known.

Material: peripheral blood, obtained on day 0 of AZD1222 vaccination. The receptor's source is an adult in good health. This sequence joins TRBV15 and TRBJ2-7, with D tentatively TRBD2 (5 bases). CDR3: CATSRDQRFTYEQYF. Written as DNA, the CDR3 is TGTGCCACCAGCAGAGACCAGCGGTTCACCTACGAGCAGTACTTC. Together with reference TRBV15 and TRBJ2-7, the CDR3 gives the full variable domain: DAMVIQNPRYQVTQFGKPVTLSCSQTLNHNVMYWYQQKSSQAPKLLFHYYDKDFNNEADTPDNFQSRRPNTSFCFLDIRSPGLGDTAMYLCATSRDQRFTYEQYFGPGTRLTVT.